This is a list of T cell receptor beta chains from one sample in a study of control samples from healthy donors and cancer patients. The table came from immunoSEQ multiplex PCR; TCRdb's copy has only in-frame clones and leaves some out. Among under 100,000 clones listed, about nine tenths were seen once. Sample: blood. These TCRs come from a woman aged 65 to 85 in good health. Both conserved end residues are part of each CDR3. Fields, in order: J gene, D gene, clone size, V gene, CDR3 protein, CDR3 DNA. The D gene is left open where the match is weak. A row's size may be missing; if present it is once, few, many or a size class.

>TRBJ1-4|-|-|TRBV5-1
CASAQGVATNEKLFF
TGCGCCTCGGCACAGGGCGTCGCAACTAATGAAAAACTGTTTTTT
>TRBJ2-5|TRBD1|-|TRBV7-9
CAGQGRETQYF
TGTGCCGGACAGGGAAGAGAGACCCAGTACTTC
>TRBJ1-1|-|-|TRBV19
CAIRRGTNTEAFF
TGTGCCATTCGCAGGGGAACGAACACTGAAGCTTTCTTT
>TRBJ2-4|-|-|TRBV7-9
CASSLSTLAKNIQYF
TGTGCCAGCAGCCTAAGTACCCTAGCCAAAAACATTCAGTACTTC
>TRBJ2-7|-|-|TRBV4-3
CASSQDLLVTGEQYF
TGCGCCAGCAGCCAAGATCTCCTAGTGACGGGGGAGCAGTACTTC
>TRBJ2-1|-|-|TRBV9
CASSVVGRDNEQFF
TGTGCCAGCAGCGTAGTAGGGCGGGACAATGAGCAGTTCTTC
>TRBJ2-1|-|-|TRBV7-6
CASSPIPTSPHEQFF
TGTGCCAGCAGCCCGATCCCCACCTCCCCCCATGAGCAGTTCTTC
>TRBJ2-7|-|few|TRBV2
CASSFREYEQYF
TGTGCCAGCAGTTTTCGGGAATACGAGCAGTACTTC
>TRBJ2-1|-|-|TRBV6-1
CASSEWVANNEQFF
TGTGCCAGCAGTGAATGGGTGGCCAACAATGAGCAGTTCTTC
>TRBJ1-4|TRBD1|-|TRBV5-1
CASSSGQVNDRKLFF
TGCGCCAGCAGCAGTGGACAGGTTAATGATCGGAAACTGTTTTTT
>TRBJ1-2|TRBD1|-|TRBV2
CASGYAGTGVANYGYTF
TGTGCCAGCGGCTACGCCGGGACAGGGGTGGCTAACTATGGCTACACCTTC
>TRBJ1-6|-|-|TRBV9
CASSPDFFPNSPLHF
TGTGCCAGCAGCCCCGACTTCTTTCCTAATTCACCCCTCCACTTT
>TRBJ2-5|TRBD1|-|TRBV29-1
CSVFTLGTGVETQYF
TGCAGCGTCTTCACCCTCGGGACAGGGGTAGAGACCCAGTACTTC
>TRBJ1-1|-|-|TRBV6-5
CASAATGRDTEAFF
TGTGCCAGCGCCGCCACGGGTAGAGACACTGAAGCTTTCTTT
>TRBJ1-1|-|-|TRBV6-5
CASFFDIVNTEAFF
TGTGCCAGCTTTTTCGACATCGTAAACACTGAAGCTTTCTTT
>TRBJ2-2|-|-|TRBV7-6
CASSLESSTGELFF
TGTGCCAGCAGCTTAGAGAGTAGCACCGGGGAGCTGTTTTTT
>TRBJ2-7|-|once|TRBV27
CASSFWQATYEQYF
TGTGCCAGCAGTTTCTGGCAGGCTACCTACGAGCAGTACTTC
>TRBJ2-3|TRBD1|-|TRBV7-3
CASSPSSGTGRTDTQYF
TGTGCCAGCAGCCCATCGTCCGGGACAGGGCGGACAGATACGCAGTATTTT
>TRBJ1-6|-|-|TRBV2
CASMPVRGNSPLHF
TGTGCCAGCATGCCCGTTAGGGGGAATTCACCCCTCCACTTT
>TRBJ1-5|TRBD1|-|TRBV6-1
CASSEQGASNNQPQHF
TGTGCCAGCAGTGAACAGGGGGCGTCGAACAATCAGCCCCAGCATTTT
>TRBJ2-3|-|-|TRBV5-4
CASSLTPDTQYF
TGTGCCAGCAGCTTGACCCCAGATACGCAGTATTTT
>TRBJ2-1|-|-|TRBV7-9
CASVGGAAYNEQFF
TGTGCCAGCGTTGGCGGGGCTGCCTACAATGAGCAGTTCTTC
>TRBJ2-1|-|-|TRBV20-1
CSASHREPYNEQFF
TGCAGTGCTAGTCACCGGGAACCCTACAATGAGCAGTTCTTC
>TRBJ2-1|-|-|TRBV3-1/TRBV3-2
CASSEPTESYNEQFF
TGTGCCAGCAGCGAACCGACAGAGTCCTACAATGAGCAGTTCTTC
>TRBJ2-1|-|-|TRBV20-1
CSARGPQQQFF
TGCAGTGCTAGAGGCCCTCAGCAGCAGTTCTTC
>TRBJ2-4|TRBD2|once|TRBV5-4
CASSPGLAGSGAKNIQYF
TGTGCCAGCAGTCCGGGACTAGCGGGGTCTGGGGCCAAAAACATTCAGTACTTC
>TRBJ1-6|-|-|TRBV7-8
CASSLESAVPEDNSPLHF
TGTGCCAGCAGCTTAGAATCCGCCGTCCCGGAGGATAATTCACCCCTCCACTTT
>TRBJ1-4|-|-|TRBV15
CATSRGAATNEKLFF
TGTGCCACCAGCAGAGGAGCCGCAACTAATGAAAAACTGTTTTTT
>TRBJ2-2|-|-|TRBV3-1/TRBV3-2
CASSQGLNTGELFF
TGTGCCAGCAGCCAAGGGCTCAACACCGGGGAGCTGTTTTTT
>TRBJ1-1|TRBD1|once|TRBV11-2
CASSLGTGSEAFF
TGTGCCAGCAGCTTAGGGACAGGGTCTGAAGCTTTCTTT
>TRBJ1-1|-|-|TRBV5-1
CASSLAGLATEAFF
TGCGCCAGCAGCTTGGCGGGGCTGGCCACTGAAGCTTTCTTT
>TRBJ1-2|TRBD1|-|TRBV3-1/TRBV3-2
CASSRNTGGGGYGYTF
TGTGCCAGCAGCCGCAATACAGGGGGCGGCGGCTATGGCTACACCTTC
>TRBJ1-6|TRBD1|-|TRBV4-2
CASSQDPTIGQGVNSPLHF
TGTGCCAGCAGCCAAGATCCCACAATTGGACAGGGGGTAAATTCACCCCTCCACTTT
>TRBJ1-1|-|-|TRBV9
CASSVAQNTEAFF
TGTGCCAGCAGCGTAGCACAGAACACTGAAGCTTTCTTT
>TRBJ2-3|-|-|TRBV7-2
CASSPRGITSTDTQYF
TGTGCCAGCAGCCCCCGGGGGATTACTAGCACAGATACGCAGTATTTT
>TRBJ2-7|-|-|TRBV5-1
CASSLDYTYEQYF
TGCGCCAGCAGCTTAGACTACACCTACGAGCAGTACTTC
>TRBJ2-7|-|-|TRBV14
CASSRTFGTVGEQYF
TGTGCCAGCAGCCGAACCTTTGGGACGGTTGGGGAGCAGTACTTC
>TRBJ1-1|-|-|TRBV27
CASSLWGGMNTEAFF
TGTGCCAGCAGCCTATGGGGGGGGATGAACACTGAAGCTTTCTTT
>TRBJ2-1|-|-|TRBV24-1
CATSEGTLVPNEQFF
TGTGCCACCAGTGAAGGTACCTTGGTCCCCAATGAGCAGTTCTTC
>TRBJ2-7|TRBD1|-|TRBV3-1/TRBV3-2
CASSQVQGGRQYF
TGTGCCAGCAGCCAAGTTCAAGGGGGCCGACAGTACTTC
>TRBJ1-1|-|-|TRBV7-9
CASCERAGMNTEAFF
TGTGCCAGCTGTGAGAGGGCGGGTATGAACACTGAAGCTTTCTTT
>TRBJ2-1|-|-|TRBV9
CASSAGVGSYNEQFF
TGTGCCAGCAGCGCTGGTGTAGGATCCTACAATGAGCAGTTCTTC
>TRBJ1-5|-|-|TRBV7-2
CASSLGTGRNQPQHF
TGTGCCAGCAGCTTAGGAACAGGGAGGAATCAGCCCCAGCATTTT
>TRBJ1-5|-|-|TRBV12-5
CASAPRNQPQHF
TGTGCTAGTGCCCCCCGCAATCAGCCCCAGCATTTT
>TRBJ1-1|TRBD1|-|TRBV6-2/TRBV6-3
CASSYKRPGTGDGVTEAFF
TGTGCCAGCAGTTACAAAAGACCCGGGACAGGGGATGGGGTGACTGAAGCTTTCTTT
>TRBJ1-2|TRBD1|-|TRBV15
CATSRGQGSYGYTF
TGTGCCACCAGCAGAGGACAGGGGAGCTATGGCTACACCTTC
>TRBJ1-3|-|-|TRBV19
CAAQEDRHSGNTIYF
TGTGCCGCCCAGGAGGACAGACACTCTGGAAACACCATATATTTT
>TRBJ2-7|-|-|TRBV27
CASRGPPGWYEQYF
TGTGCCAGCAGGGGACCGCCGGGTTGGTACGAGCAGTACTTC
>TRBJ2-7|TRBD2|-|TRBV5-5
CASSRSRASGGHEQYF
TGTGCCAGCAGCCGCTCACGCGCTAGCGGGGGTCACGAGCAGTACTTC
>TRBJ1-5|-|-|TRBV24-1
CATSLGGNQPQHF
TGTGCCACCAGTTTAGGGGGAAATCAGCCCCAGCATTTT
>TRBJ2-7|-|-|TRBV9
CASSVANRVGEQYF
TGTGCCAGCAGCGTAGCAAACAGGGTAGGCGAGCAGTACTTC
>TRBJ1-2|-|-|TRBV7-9
CASSFTDNDYYGYTF
TGTGCCAGCAGCTTCACAGACAACGATTACTATGGCTACACCTTC